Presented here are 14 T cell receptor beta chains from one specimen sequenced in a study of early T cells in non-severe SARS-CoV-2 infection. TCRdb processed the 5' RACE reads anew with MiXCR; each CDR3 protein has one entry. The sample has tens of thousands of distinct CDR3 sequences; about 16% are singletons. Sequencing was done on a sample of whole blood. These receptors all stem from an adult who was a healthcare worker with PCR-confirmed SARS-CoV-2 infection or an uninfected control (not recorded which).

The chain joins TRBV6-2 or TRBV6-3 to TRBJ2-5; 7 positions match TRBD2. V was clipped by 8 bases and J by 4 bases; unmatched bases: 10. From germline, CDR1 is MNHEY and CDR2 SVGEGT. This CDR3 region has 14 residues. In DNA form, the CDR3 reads TGTGCCAGCCAGCTAGAACTAGCGTCAGAGACCCAGTACTTC. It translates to CASQLELASETQYF.

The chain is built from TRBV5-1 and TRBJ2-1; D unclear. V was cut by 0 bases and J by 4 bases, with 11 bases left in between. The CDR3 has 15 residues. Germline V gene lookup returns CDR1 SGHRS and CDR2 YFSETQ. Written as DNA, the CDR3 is TGCGCCAGCAGCTTGGGCCTCCTGACATACAATGAGCAGTTCTTC. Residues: CASSLGLLTYNEQFF.

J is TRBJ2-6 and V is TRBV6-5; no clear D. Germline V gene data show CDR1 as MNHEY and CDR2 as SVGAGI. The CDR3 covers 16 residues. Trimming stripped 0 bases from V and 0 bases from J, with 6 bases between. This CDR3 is CASSYSKNSGANVLTF. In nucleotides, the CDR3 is TGTGCCAGCAGTTACTCGAAAAACTCTGGGGCCAACGTCCTGACTTTC.

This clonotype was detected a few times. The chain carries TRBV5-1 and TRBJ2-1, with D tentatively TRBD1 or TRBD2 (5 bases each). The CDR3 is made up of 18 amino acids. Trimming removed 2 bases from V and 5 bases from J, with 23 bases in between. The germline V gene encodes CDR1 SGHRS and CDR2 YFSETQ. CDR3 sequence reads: CASSFTQPGPSRNNEQFF. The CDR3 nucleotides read TGCGCCAGCAGCTTTACACAACCGGGACCCAGCAGGAACAATGAGCAGTTCTTC.

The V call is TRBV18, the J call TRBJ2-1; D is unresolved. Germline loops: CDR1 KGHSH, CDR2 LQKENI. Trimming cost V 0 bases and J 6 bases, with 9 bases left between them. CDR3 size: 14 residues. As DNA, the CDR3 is TGTGCCAGCTCACCACCGCATGGCGTCAATGAGCAGTTCTTC. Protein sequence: CASSPPHGVNEQFF.

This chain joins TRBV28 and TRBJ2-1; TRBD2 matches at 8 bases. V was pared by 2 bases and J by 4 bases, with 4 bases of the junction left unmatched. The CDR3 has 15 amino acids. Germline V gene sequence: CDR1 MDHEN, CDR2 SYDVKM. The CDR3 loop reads CASSLPGGSYNEQFF. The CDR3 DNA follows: TGTGCCAGCAGTTTACCGGGGGGGTCTTACAATGAGCAGTTCTTC.

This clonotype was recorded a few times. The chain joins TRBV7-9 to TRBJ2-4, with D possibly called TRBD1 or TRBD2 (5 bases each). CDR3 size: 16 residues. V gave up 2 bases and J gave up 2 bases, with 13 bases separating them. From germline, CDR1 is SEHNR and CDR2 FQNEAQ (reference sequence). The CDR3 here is CASSLWLWGSKNIQYF. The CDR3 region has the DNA TGTGCCAGCAGCTTATGGCTTTGGGGGTCCAAAAACATTCAGTACTTC.

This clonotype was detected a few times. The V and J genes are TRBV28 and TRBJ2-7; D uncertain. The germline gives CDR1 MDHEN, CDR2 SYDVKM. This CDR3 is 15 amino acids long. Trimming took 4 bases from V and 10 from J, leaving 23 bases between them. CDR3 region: CASSSTGDGRWVQYF. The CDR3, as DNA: TGTGCCAGCAGTTCCACTGGAGACGGCAGGTGGGTCCAGTACTTC.

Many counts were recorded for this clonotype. Here the CDR3 DNA reads TGCAGCGTGGCGTTCTCTGGGGCCAACGTCCTGACTTTC. Translation gives CSVAFSGANVLTF. The chain joins TRBV29-1 to TRBJ2-6, with D unclear. Germline values: CDR1 SQVTM, CDR2 ANQGSEA. The ends were cut back, 6 bases at V and 0 bases at J, with 6 bases in the middle. The CDR3 extends over 13 amino acids.

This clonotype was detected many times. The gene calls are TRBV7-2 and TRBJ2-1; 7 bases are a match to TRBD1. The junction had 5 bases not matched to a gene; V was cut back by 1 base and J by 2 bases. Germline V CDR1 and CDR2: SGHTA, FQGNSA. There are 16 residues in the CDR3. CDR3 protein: CASSLEETGPYNEQFF. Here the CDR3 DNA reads TGTGCCAGCAGCTTAGAAGAGACAGGGCCCTACAATGAGCAGTTCTTC.

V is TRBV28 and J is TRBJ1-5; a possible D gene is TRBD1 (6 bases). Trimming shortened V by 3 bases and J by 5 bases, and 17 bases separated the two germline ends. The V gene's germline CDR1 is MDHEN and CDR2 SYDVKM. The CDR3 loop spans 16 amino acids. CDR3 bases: TGTGCCAGCAGTTTTCTTGGGACAAATGACGATCAGCCCCAGCATTTT. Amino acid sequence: CASSFLGTNDDQPQHF.

The CDR3 region is CASSLVFASGRTSYNEQFF. CDR3 DNA sequence: TGTGCCAGCAGCTTAGTGTTCGCTAGCGGGAGGACTTCCTACAATGAGCAGTTCTTC. The rearrangement uses TRBV7-2 and TRBJ2-1, with 11 positions matching TRBD2. V was clipped by 1 base and J by 1 base; unmatched bases: 9. CDR1 is SGHTA and CDR2 is FQGNSA in the germline V gene. The CDR3 contains 19 residues.

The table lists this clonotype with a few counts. CDR3 in amino acids: CASRTLRLGNTEAFF. The CDR3 DNA is TGTGCCAGCCGGACCCTCAGGTTAGGGAACACTGAAGCTTTCTTT. The chain has TRBV28 and TRBJ1-1; D uncertain. Germline CDR1 reads MDHEN; CDR2 reads SYDVKM. Trimming removed 8 bases from V and 1 base from J, with 17 bases in between. The CDR3 spans 15 residues.

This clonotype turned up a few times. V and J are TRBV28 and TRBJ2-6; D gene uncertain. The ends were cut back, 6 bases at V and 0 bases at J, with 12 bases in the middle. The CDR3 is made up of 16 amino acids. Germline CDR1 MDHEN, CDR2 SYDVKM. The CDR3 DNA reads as TGTGCCAGCAGACCAGCCGGCAGCTCTGGGGCCAACGTCCTGACTTTC. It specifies CASRPAGSSGANVLTF.